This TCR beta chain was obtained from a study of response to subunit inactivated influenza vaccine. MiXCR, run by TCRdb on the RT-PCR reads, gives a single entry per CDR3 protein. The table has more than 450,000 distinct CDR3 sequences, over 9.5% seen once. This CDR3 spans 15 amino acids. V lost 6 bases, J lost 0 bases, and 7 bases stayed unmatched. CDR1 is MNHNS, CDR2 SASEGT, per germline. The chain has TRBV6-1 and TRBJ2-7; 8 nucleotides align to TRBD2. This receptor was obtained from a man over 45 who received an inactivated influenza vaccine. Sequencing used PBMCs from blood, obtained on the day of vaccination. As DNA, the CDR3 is TGTGCCAGCAGCCCACGGGGGGGCTTCTCCTACGAGCAGTACTTC. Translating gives CASSPRGGFSYEQYF.